Shown below are 9 T cell receptor beta chains from a single sample sequenced in a study of memory CD4+ T cells and cytomegalovirus serostatus. The method was immunoSEQ multiplex PCR; TCRdb's version includes in-frame clones alone and lacks a portion of them. Among 50,000 to 60,000 clones listed, over 70% were seen once. The sort gate was single viable CD3+CD4+CD8-CD45RO+ cells for memory CD4+ T cells. Sample: memory CD4+ T cells from blood. All receptors come from an adult in good health and CMV-seropositive.

The rearrangement joins TRBV19 to TRBJ1-1; 7 bases match TRBD1. Losses at the gene ends were 6 bases for V and 6 bases for J; bases not matched to a gene: 7. This CDR3 region has 13 residues. From germline, CDR1 is LNHDA and CDR2 SQIVND (reference sequence). In DNA form, the CDR3 reads TGTGCCAGTAGGACCGGACAGGTCTCTGAAGCTTTCTTT. Amino acid sequence: CASRTGQVSEAFF.

The chain couples TRBV10-3 to TRBJ1-1, with D possibly matching TRBD1 (6 bases). Germline lookup yields CDR1 ENHRY and CDR2 SYGVKD. V lost 2 bases and J 0 bases, leaving 16 bases between the germline ends. The CDR3 has 17 residues. The CDR3 sequence: CAISERQVMVMNTEAFF. The CDR3 nucleotides are TGTGCCATCAGTGAGAGACAGGTGATGGTCATGAACACTGAAGCTTTCTTT.

The chain carries TRBV28 and TRBJ1-1; no clear D gene. V gave up 7 bases and J gave up 0 bases, with 9 bases separating them. This CDR3 is 13 amino acids long. Germline V gene lookup returns CDR1 MDHEN and CDR2 SYDVKM. The CDR3 nucleotides read TGTGCCAGCAAAACCAGCCTGAACACTGAAGCTTTCTTT. This codes for CASKTSLNTEAFF.

V is TRBV5-4 and J is TRBJ1-3; D not certain. The CDR3 is made up of 16 amino acids. CDR1 is SGHNT and CDR2 is YYREEE in the germline V gene (reference sequence). The V end was cut by 2 bases, the J end by 2 bases, with 14 bases between. The CDR3 coding sequence is TGTGCCAGCAGCTTAGACCTGGGGAATGCTGGAAACACCATATATTTT. It yields the protein CASSLDLGNAGNTIYF. Drawing the rest from reference TRBV5-4 and TRBJ1-3, the complete variable domain is ETGVTQSPTHLIKTRGQQVTLRCSSQSGHNTVSWYQQALGQGPQFIFQYYREEENGRGNFPPRFSGLQFPNYSSELNVNALELDDSALYLCASSLDLGNAGNTIYFGEGSWLTVV.

V and J are TRBV29-1 and TRBJ1-2; D unresolved. The CDR3 runs 10 residues. V was cut by 1 base and J by 7 bases, with 4 bases left in between. Germline lookup yields CDR1 SQVTM and CDR2 ANQGSEA. The CDR3 spells CSVEGLGYTF. The CDR3 nucleotides read TGCAGCGTTGAAGGTCTTGGCTACACCTTC. The full variable domain, with the rest looked up from reference TRBV29-1 and TRBJ1-2, is SAVISQKPSRDICQRGTSLTIQCQVDSQVTMMFWYRQQPGQSLTLIATANQGSEATYESGFVIDKFPISRPNLTFSTLTVSNMSPEDSSIYLCSVEGLGYTFGSGTRLTVV.

Written as DNA, the CDR3 is TGCGCCAGCAGCCAAGATCTGCCGGTCAGGCCGACAGATACGCAGTATTTT. It specifies CASSQDLPVRPTDTQYF. The chain has TRBV4-1 and TRBJ2-3; no clear D gene. CDR1 and CDR2 (germline): MGHRA, YSYEKL. The V end lost 0 bases, the J end lost 3 bases, and 16 bases lay between the germline ends. There are 17 residues in the CDR3.

This clone came up once. Written as DNA, the CDR3 is TGTGCCAGCAGCCCCGCGAACACCGGGGAGCTGTTTTTT. Protein sequence: CASSPANTGELFF. The rearrangement uses TRBV28 and TRBJ2-2; D not resolved. Germline CDR1 MDHEN, CDR2 SYDVKM. V shed 6 bases and J shed 0 bases, with 5 bases lying between them. The CDR3 loop spans 13 amino acids.

V gene TRBV2 combines with J gene TRBJ1-1; no clear D gene. Looked up from germline, CDR1 is SNHLY and CDR2 is FYNNEI. V was shortened by 2 bases and J by 6 bases, with 10 bases between the two germline ends. The CDR3 runs to 13 residues. This CDR3 reads CASSEQWAAEAFF. As DNA, the CDR3 is TGTGCCAGCAGTGAACAGTGGGCAGCTGAAGCTTTCTTT.

The chain links TRBV7-8 to TRBJ1-1; D is ambiguous. The germline CDR1 and CDR2 sequences are SGHVS and FQNEAQ. V lost 4 bases and J 7 bases, leaving 10 bases between the germline ends. The CDR3 is 12 residues long. As DNA, the CDR3 is TGTGCCAGCAGCTCGTTTGGGCGTGAAGCTTTCTTT. It translates to CASSSFGREAFF. The variable domain in full, with the rest retrieved from reference TRBV7-8 and TRBJ1-1, is GAGVSQSPRYKVAKRGQDVALRCDPISGHVSLFWYQQALGQGPEFLTYFQNEAQLDKSGLPSDRFFAERPEGSVSTLKIQRTQQEDSAVYLCASSSFGREAFFGQGTRLTVV.